This TCR beta chain comes out of a study of T cell responses to AZD1222 COVID-19 vaccine. CDR3 size: 13 residues. Between the trimmed V and J ends, which lost 6 bases and 5 bases, there was a span of 11 bases. Germline values: CDR1 MGHDK, CDR2 SYGVNS. The method was immunoSEQ multiplex PCR; TCRdb's version includes in-frame clones alone and lacks a portion of them. The repertoire has under 150,000 clones, 85% to 95% of them found once; the top ten carry under 2%. The receptor's source is an adult in good health. The sequenced sample was peripheral blood, obtained on day 0 of AZD1222 vaccination. The chain uses TRBV25-1 and TRBJ1-5; TRBD1 is a possible D gene (5 bases). CDR3 DNA: TGTGCCAGCAGAGGGGTAATCGATCAGCCCCAGCATTTT. Its translation is CASRGVIDQPQHF.